This T cell receptor beta chain originates from a study of blood T cell repertoires in COVID-19. TCRdb keeps only in-frame clones here, not all; method: immunoSEQ multiplex PCR. The table includes roughly 200,000 clones, about 83% detected once. The CDR3 runs to 12 residues. The germline V gene encodes CDR1 ENHRY and CDR2 SYGVKD. Between the trimmed V and J ends, which lost 8 bases and 2 bases, there was a span of 10 bases. The V and J genes are TRBV10-3 and TRBJ2-7; D gene unclear. This clonotype originated in a woman aged 30 to 39 who had recovered from COVID-19. Sample: PBMCs or T cells enriched from blood (not recorded which). CDR3: CAILAPTYEQYF. In DNA form, the CDR3 reads TGTGCCATCTTAGCCCCAACCTACGAGCAGTACTTC.